The 18 T cell receptor beta chains presented below share a single source sample, sequenced in a study of tissue T cells after allogeneic stem cell transplantation. Measured with immunoSEQ multiplex PCR; TCRdb has only the in-frame clones, and not every one. The sample lists roughly 7,000 clones, around three fifths occurring once. The sample in question was duodenum tissue, obtained at autopsy. The receptors were gathered from a female donor of 60 years or more with lung cancer.

The sample holds a few counts of this clone. V usage is TRBV15 and J usage is TRBJ1-5; D may be TRBD1 (5 bases). This CDR3 has 16 amino acids. Trimming stripped 3 bases from V and 2 bases from J, with 14 bases between. Germline V lookup: CDR1 LNHNV, CDR2 YYDKDF (reference sequence). The chain's CDR3 is CATSRGRGWGNQPQHF. The DNA for the CDR3 is TGTGCCACCAGCAGGGGACGGGGATGGGGCAATCAGCCCCAGCATTTT. The full variable domain, rest sourced from reference TRBV15 and TRBJ1-5, is DAMVIQNPRYQVTQFGKPVTLSCSQTLNHNVMYWYQQKSSQAPKLLFHYYDKDFNNEADTPDNFQSRRPNTSFCFLDIRSPGLGDTAMYLCATSRGRGWGNQPQHFGDGTRLSIL.

This clone was counted only a few times. The V call is TRBV6-6, the J call TRBJ1-1, with D possibly matching TRBD1 (6 bases). The CDR3 is made up of 12 amino acids. Germline-derived CDR1 and CDR2 are MNHNY and SVGAGI (reference sequence). V lost 6 bases, J lost 7 bases, and 12 bases lay in between. The CDR3 nucleotides are TGTGCCAGCAGAGCGGGACACAATGAAGCTTTCTTT. Translated: CASRAGHNEAFF.

The rearrangement uses TRBV14 and TRBJ2-7, with 9 bases that match TRBD1. The CDR3 has 15 residues. Trimming at V came to 4 bases and at J to 3 bases, leaving 7 bases not matched to a gene. Germline V gene data show CDR1 as SGHDN and CDR2 as FVKESK. The CDR3 spells CASSRGQGRVYEQYF. CDR3 bases: TGTGCCAGCAGCCGGGGACAGGGTAGAGTCTACGAGCAGTACTTC.

This clone was recorded a few times. This chain connects TRBV19 to TRBJ2-7; 7 nucleotides agree with TRBD1. CDR3 length: 13 residues. V shed 6 bases and J 3 bases; nucleotides not matched to a gene: 5. The V gene's germline CDR1 is LNHDA and CDR2 SQIVND (reference sequence). The chain's CDR3 is CASSTNRGYEQYF. In DNA form, the CDR3 reads TGTGCCAGTAGCACAAACAGGGGCTACGAGCAGTACTTC. The full variable domain, completed using reference TRBV19 and TRBJ2-7, is DGGITQSPKYLFRKEGQNVTLSCEQNLNHDAMYWYRQDPGQGLRLIYYSQIVNDFQKGDIAEGYSVSREKKESFPLTVTSAQKNPTAFYLCASSTNRGYEQYFGPGTRLTVT.

The chain recombines TRBV19 with TRBJ2-1, with D possibly matching TRBD2 (5 bases). Germline lookup yields CDR1 LNHDA and CDR2 SQIVND (reference sequence). The CDR3 covers 15 residues. Trimming removed 3 bases at V and 9 bases at J, with 18 bases between. CDR3 coding DNA: TGTGCCAGTAGTATGGATCGGAGGACCGGAGGTGAGCAGTTCTTC. Amino acid sequence: CASSMDRRTGGEQFF.

The sample holds one count of this clone. The chain links TRBV7-2 to TRBJ2-5; D gene uncertain. The germline gives CDR1 SGHTA, CDR2 FQGNSA. The ends were cut back, 4 bases at V and 7 bases at J, with 13 bases in the middle. The CDR3 is 13 residues long. The CDR3 DNA reads TGTGCCAGCAGCTCCGACGTTACCGGGACCCAGTACTTC. Encoded protein: CASSSDVTGTQYF.

This chain joins TRBV29-1 and TRBJ1-4; no clear D gene. This CDR3 spans 13 amino acids. V lost 4 bases and J lost 4, with 10 bases in between. Germline CDR1 is SQVTM and CDR2 is ANQGSEA. CDR3 protein: CSVGAQINEKLFF. Written as DNA, the CDR3 is TGCAGCGTTGGGGCGCAGATTAATGAAAAACTGTTTTTT.

The genes are TRBV5-5 and TRBJ2-7, with no clear D. The CDR3 length is 16 residues. The germline V and J ends were trimmed by 4 bases and 1 base, with 18 bases remaining between them. CDR1 SGHKS and CDR2 YYEKEE come from the germline V gene (reference sequence). For the CDR3, the DNA is TGTGCCAGCAGCCCACTCCCCGCGTCCAATTCCTACGAGCAGTACTTC. Encoded protein: CASSPLPASNSYEQYF.

This clone was seen a single time. This chain connects TRBV7-9 to TRBJ2-6; no reliable D call. Per germline, CDR1 SEHNR and CDR2 FQNEAQ (reference sequence). Trimming left V 5 bases short and J 4 bases short, with 21 bases between. The length of the CDR3 is 18 residues. The CDR3 loop reads CASSAQYAVERGANVLTF. The CDR3 nucleotides read TGTGCCAGCAGCGCACAATACGCGGTGGAGAGAGGGGCCAACGTCCTGACTTTC.

A few counts support this clone. This sequence joins TRBV19 and TRBJ2-7, with D possibly matching TRBD1 (5 bases). CDR3 size: 14 residues. The germline V and J ends were trimmed by 10 bases and 0 bases, with 16 bases remaining between them. Germline CDR1 is LNHDA and CDR2 is SQIVND (reference sequence). CDR3 bases: TGTGCCACCTCCGACAGAGTCGCCTCCTACGAGCAGTACTTC. Translating it yields CATSDRVASYEQYF.

The chain couples TRBV19 to TRBJ1-2; no clear D. V lost 6 bases, J lost 4 bases, and 9 bases lay in between. The CDR3 contains 12 residues. From germline, CDR1 is LNHDA and CDR2 SQIVND (reference sequence). For the CDR3, the DNA is TGTGCCAGTAGGGATAGAGGCTATGGCTACACCTTC. Protein product: CASRDRGYGYTF.

The chain links TRBV30 to TRBJ1-5, with D possibly being TRBD1 (6 bases). Trimming pared 1 base from V and 11 bases from J, leaving 18 bases between. The CDR3 runs 14 residues. From germline, CDR1 is GTSNPN and CDR2 SVGIG (reference sequence). This chain's CDR3 is CAWSDQTDRRAQHF. CDR3 in DNA: TGTGCCTGGAGTGATCAAACCGACAGGCGGGCCCAGCATTTT. Together with reference TRBV30 and TRBJ1-5, the CDR3 gives the full variable domain: SQTIHQWPATLVQPVGSPLSLECTVEGTSNPNLYWYRQAAGRGLQLLFYSVGIGQISSEVPQNLSASRPQDRQFILSSKKLLLSDSGFYLCAWSDQTDRRAQHFGDGTRLSIL.

CDR3 DNA: TGCGCCAGCAGCTTGATAGGCGAACGGGGTGAAAAACTGTTTTTT. It translates to CASSLIGERGEKLFF. This chain links TRBV5-1 with TRBJ1-4; D is unclear. V gave up 1 base and J gave up 7 bases, with 14 bases separating them. Per the germline V gene, CDR1 is SGHRS and CDR2 is YFSETQ. The length of the CDR3 is 15 residues. Variable domain in full (rest from reference TRBV5-1 and TRBJ1-4): KAGVTQTPRYLIKTRGQQVTLSCSPISGHRSVSWYQQTPGQGLQFLFEYFSETQRNKGNFPGRFSGRQFSNSRSEMNVSTLELGDSALYLCASSLIGERGEKLFFGSGTQLSVL.

This clone is medium-sized within its sample. For the CDR3, the DNA is TGTGCCAGCAGCTTAGGTTCACCTGTGTGGAAACTGTTTTTT. Translated, it gives CASSLGSPVWKLFF. The V gene is TRBV11-2, the J gene TRBJ1-4; D is undetermined. The CDR3 has 14 residues. Between the trimmed V and J ends, which lost 1 base and 11 bases, there was a span of 14 bases. Germline lookup yields CDR1 SGHAT and CDR2 FQNNGV.

This clone was found a few times. The chain carries TRBV6-5 and TRBJ1-2, with D tentatively TRBD1 (6 bases). The CDR3 length is 12 residues. From germline, CDR1 is MNHEY and CDR2 SVGAGI. Trimming took 6 bases from V and 8 from J, leaving 13 bases between them. The CDR3 DNA sequence: TGTGCCAGCAGAACAGGGATAGACGGCTACACCTTC. As protein: CASRTGIDGYTF.

The chain couples TRBV7-2 to TRBJ1-3, with 9 bases matching TRBD1. CDR1 is SGHTA and CDR2 is FQGNSA in the germline V gene. The CDR3 sequence is 17 residues long. J was trimmed by 3 bases and V by 4 bases; bases with no gene match: 10. The CDR3 here is CASSSRRTTGGGNTIYF. The CDR3 nucleotides read TGTGCCAGCAGCTCAAGGAGGACGACAGGGGGTGGAAACACCATATATTTT.

The V and J genes are TRBV15 and TRBJ1-5; TRBD1 is a possible D gene (5 bases). The germline V gene has CDR1 LNHNV and CDR2 YYDKDF (reference sequence). This CDR3 spans 14 amino acids. V was clipped by 4 bases and J by 7 bases, with 14 bases between them. CDR3 nucleotide sequence: TGTGCCACCAGCACCACGACGGGGCCCCAGCCCCAGCATTTT. Translated: CATSTTTGPQPQHF.

This clone has a handful of counts. The rearrangement joins TRBV18 to TRBJ2-3; 13 nucleotides match TRBD2. Germline assignment: CDR1 KGHSH and CDR2 LQKENI. The CDR3 totals 16 residues. After removal of 5 bases from V and 3 bases from J, the junction contained 5 bases not matched to a gene. This chain's CDR3 is CASSGLAGVGTDTQYF. The CDR3 DNA reads as TGTGCCAGCTCAGGACTAGCGGGAGTAGGAACAGATACGCAGTATTTT.